Below, 20 T cell receptor beta chains from the same sample are listed, as sequenced in a study of CD8+CD57+ T cells in acquired aplastic anemia. Template material for TCR beta VDJ and CDR3 profiling consisted of genomic DNA. TCRdb redid the calling of the reads with MiXCR, one entry per CDR3 protein. The repertoire holds roughly 98,000 distinct CDR3 sequences, around 70% seen once, with around three fifths in the top ten. All sequencing subjects had displayed CD8+CD57+ cell expansion on flow cytometry. Input material: sorted CD4+, CD8+, or CD8+CD57+ T cells (not recorded which) from PBMCs. The receptor set was obtained from a human donor with aplastic anemia.

This clonotype has a handful of counts. A much larger clonotype is one base distant, so this may be a read error. The V and J genes are TRBV6-1 and TRBJ2-3, with 16 bases aligning to TRBD2. In germline, CDR1 is MNHNS, CDR2 SASEGT. This CDR3 region has 15 residues. The CDR3 coding sequence is TGTGGCAGCAGTGGGACTAGCGGGGGGGCAGATACGCAGTATTTT. This translates into CGSSGTSGGADTQYF.

V and J are TRBV20-1 and TRBJ2-5; D assignment may be TRBD1 or TRBD2 (5 bases each). Deletions cut 0 bases from V and 2 bases from J, with 13 bases between. CDR1 DFQATT and CDR2 SNEGSKA come from the germline V gene (reference sequence). The CDR3 is 15 amino acids. The CDR3 reads CSARDPSGQQETQYF. For the CDR3, the DNA is TGCAGTGCTAGAGATCCCAGCGGACAACAAGAGACCCAGTACTTC.

This CDR3 reads CASSLSGRVDEQFF. CDR3 nucleotides: TGTGCCAGCAGCTTGAGCGGGAGGGTCGATGAGCAGTTCTTC. The V call is TRBV11-2, the J call TRBJ2-1; 10 nucleotides line up with TRBD2. Per germline, CDR1 SGHAT and CDR2 FQNNGV. The junction had 4 bases not matched to a gene; V was cut back by 3 bases and J by 8 bases. This CDR3 is 14 amino acids long.

The V and J genes are TRBV5-1 and TRBJ2-3, with D possibly matching TRBD2 (5 bases). Per germline, CDR1 SGHRS and CDR2 YFSETQ. The length of the CDR3 is 13 residues. V lost 4 bases and J lost 2, with 8 bases in between. CDR3 in amino acids: CASSGSNTDTQYF. CDR3 DNA sequence: TGCGCCAGCAGCGGGAGTAACACAGATACGCAGTATTTT.

The chain is built from TRBV3-1 and TRBJ2-7; D might be TRBD2 (5 bases). Germline CDR1 LGHDT, CDR2 YNNKEL (reference sequence). The CDR3 runs 15 residues. V lost 5 bases and J lost 0, with 14 bases in between. CDR3 sequence: CASSYRTGSSYEQYF. The CDR3, as DNA: TGTGCCAGCAGCTATAGGACGGGGAGCTCCTACGAGCAGTACTTC.

This sequence joins TRBV20-1 and TRBJ2-1; no clear D. The CDR3 spans 15 residues. CDR1 is DFQATT and CDR2 is SNEGSKA in the germline V gene (reference sequence). Trimming shortened V by 3 bases and J by 5 bases, and 17 bases separated the two germline ends. CDR3 in amino acids: CSARDLGFWDNEQFF. The DNA for the CDR3 is TGCAGTGCTAGGGACCTGGGTTTTTGGGACAATGAGCAGTTCTTC.

The chain links TRBV29-1 to TRBJ1-1; perhaps TRBD1 as D (5 bases). The germline V and J ends were trimmed by 4 bases and 3 bases, with 12 bases remaining between them. Germline loops: CDR1 SQVTM, CDR2 ANQGSEA. This CDR3 contains 13 residues. The CDR3 reads CSVAVGRDTEAFF. CDR3 in DNA: TGCAGCGTTGCGGTGGGGCGTGACACTGAAGCTTTCTTT.

For the CDR3, the DNA is TGTGCCATCAGTGAGGAGTCTGGGAGGGGCTACACCTTC. It encodes CAISEESGRGYTF. The rearrangement links TRBV10-3 to TRBJ1-2; D ambiguous. V dropped 2 bases and J dropped 8 bases, with 12 bases sitting between them. The length of the CDR3 is 13 residues. Germline CDR1 is ENHRY and CDR2 is SYGVKD.

The chain employs TRBV10-1 and TRBJ1-5; TRBD1 might be the D (6 bases). CDR1 is WNHNN, CDR2 SYGVQD, per germline (reference sequence). V dropped 3 bases and J dropped 0 bases, with 12 bases sitting between them. CDR3 length equals 16 residues. The CDR3 nucleotides read TGCGCCAGCAGTGATGGGGGGCTGGGTAGCAATCAGCCCCAGCATTTT. This encodes CASSDGGLGSNQPQHF.

The rearrangement links TRBV20-1 to TRBJ1-1; D unclear. CDR3 length: 13 amino acids. Trimming took off 6 bases at V and 0 bases at J, with 11 bases between the two ends. CDR1 is DFQATT, CDR2 SNEGSKA, per germline (reference sequence). Here the CDR3 DNA reads TGCAGTGCCTCGACCCACGTGAACACTGAAGCTTTCTTT. This translates into CSASTHVNTEAFF.

This clonotype was counted a single time. The chain carries TRBV5-6 and TRBJ2-7, with a weak D call TRBD2 (5 bases). V lost 3 bases and J lost 4, with 14 bases in between. This CDR3 is built from 14 residues. CDR1 is SGHDT, CDR2 YYEEEE, per germline. The CDR3 DNA reads TGTGCCAGCAGCTCCCCATCCCGGGAATACGAGCAGTACTTC. This gives the protein CASSSPSREYEQYF.

The chain joins TRBV24-1 to TRBJ1-2, with TRBD1 matching 9 bases. Trimming removed 3 bases from V and 5 bases from J; junction bases left unmatched: 9. The CDR3 contains 16 residues. CDR1 and CDR2 (germline): KGHDR, SFDVKD. The CDR3: CATSDRQPGQGYGYTF. CDR3 coding DNA: TGTGCCACCAGTGATAGACAACCGGGACAGGGTTATGGCTACACCTTC.

The chain employs TRBV20-1 and TRBJ1-5; TRBD1 matches 11 bases. Germline CDR1 is DFQATT and CDR2 is SNEGSKA (reference sequence). With V trimmed by 3 bases and J by 4 bases, 2 bases remained unmatched. This CDR3 is built from 14 residues. CDR3 sequence: CSASRDRGNQPQHF. The CDR3 DNA sequence: TGCAGTGCTAGCCGGGACAGGGGGAATCAGCCCCAGCATTTT.

The rearrangement uses TRBV2 and TRBJ2-7, with D tentatively TRBD2 (6 bases). The V gene lost 6 bases and the J gene lost 2 bases, with 14 bases spanning the gap. The CDR3 totals 14 residues. Germline values: CDR1 SNHLY, CDR2 FYNNEI. The CDR3 nucleotides read TGTGCCAGCAGGACTCGGGGGACGACCTACGAGCAGTACTTC. This translates into CASRTRGTTYEQYF.

V is TRBV19 and J is TRBJ2-3; D remains ambiguous. The CDR3 consists of 11 residues. CDR1 and CDR2 (germline): LNHDA, SQIVND (reference sequence). Between the trimmed V and J ends, which lost 6 bases and 6 bases, there was a span of 7 bases. Here the CDR3 DNA reads TGTGCCAGTAGCTACGGGGATACGCAGTATTTT. It translates to CASSYGDTQYF.

This clonotype was counted a single time. The chain links TRBV5-5 to TRBJ2-7, with 8 bases identical to TRBD2. Trimming removed 2 bases from V and 2 bases from J; junction bases left unmatched: 9. The CDR3 is 16 residues long. Germline V gene sequence: CDR1 SGHKS, CDR2 YYEKEE (reference sequence). The CDR3, as DNA: TGTGCCAGCAGCTTAGACGCGGGAGGCCACGCCTACGAGCAGTACTTC. The encoded protein is CASSLDAGGHAYEQYF.

This clonotype was seen more than once but under ten times. This CDR3 reads CSALQGLGQPQHF. CDR3 nucleotide sequence: TGCAGTGCTCTGCAGGGGTTGGGTCAGCCCCAGCATTTT. The chain uses TRBV20-1 and TRBJ1-5, with D possibly TRBD1 on 6 matching bases. CDR1 is DFQATT and CDR2 is SNEGSKA in the germline V gene (reference sequence). The CDR3 loop spans 13 amino acids. V shed 5 bases and J shed 6 bases, with 14 bases lying between them.

The rearrangement uses TRBV19 and TRBJ2-7; D is unclear. This CDR3 spans 14 amino acids. V was trimmed by 0 bases and J by 3 bases, leaving 9 bases between them. Germline V lookup: CDR1 LNHDA, CDR2 SQIVND (reference sequence). The CDR3 here is CASSIDHNNYEQYF. The DNA of the CDR3 is TGTGCCAGTAGTATAGATCATAATAACTACGAGCAGTACTTC.

This chain joins TRBV24-1 and TRBJ1-1; maybe TRBD1 (5 bases). Germline V gives CDR1 KGHDR, CDR2 SFDVKD. V was trimmed by 5 bases and J by 1 base, leaving 7 bases between them. This CDR3 contains 13 residues. The CDR3 bases are TGTGCCACCAGTGTCGGACAGAACACTGAAGCTTTCTTT. It encodes CATSVGQNTEAFF.

CDR3 loop: CASIPQGLDTEAFF. The CDR3 region has the DNA TGTGCCAGCATCCCACAGGGGTTGGACACTGAAGCTTTCTTT. This chain connects TRBV14 to TRBJ1-1; 7 bases line up with TRBD1. V gave up 7 bases and J gave up 3 bases; unmatched junction bases: 8. Germline V lookup: CDR1 SGHDN, CDR2 FVKESK. This CDR3 region has 14 residues.